A selection of T cell receptor beta chains follows, all from one sample in a study of T cell responses to AZD1222 COVID-19 vaccine. Repertoires were generated with immunoSEQ multiplex PCR, while TCRdb's copy carries only in-frame clones and drops some. The sample holds about 160,000 clones; 90% are singletons and the top ten take more than 3%. The specimen comprised peripheral blood, sampled 28 days after the second AZD1222 dose. The receptors were gathered from an adult who received the AZD1222 COVID-19 vaccine. Both conserved end residues are part of each CDR3.

TRBV6-4	TRBJ1-5	CASSATGAGQPQHF
TRBV5-4	TRBJ1-1	CASSLERSSGEAFF
TRBV12-5	TRBJ2-1	CASAGESLGRPYNEQFF
TRBV2	TRBJ1-6	CASSRQGTNSPLHF
TRBV5-1	TRBJ1-1	CASSLDSALGTEAFF
TRBV6-1	TRBJ2-6	CASSEEFSGANVLTF
TRBV19	TRBJ2-2	CASIRGAGELFF
TRBV5-1	TRBJ2-2	CASSWEGTNTGELFF
TRBV6-2/TRBV6-3	TRBJ2-1	CASSSLRGRPNEQFF
TRBV3-1/TRBV3-2	TRBJ2-7	CASSPAPGQGPYEQYF
TRBV12-5	TRBJ1-6	CASGGLVGAYSPLHF
TRBV5-1	TRBJ2-7	CASSLAGTNAYEQYF